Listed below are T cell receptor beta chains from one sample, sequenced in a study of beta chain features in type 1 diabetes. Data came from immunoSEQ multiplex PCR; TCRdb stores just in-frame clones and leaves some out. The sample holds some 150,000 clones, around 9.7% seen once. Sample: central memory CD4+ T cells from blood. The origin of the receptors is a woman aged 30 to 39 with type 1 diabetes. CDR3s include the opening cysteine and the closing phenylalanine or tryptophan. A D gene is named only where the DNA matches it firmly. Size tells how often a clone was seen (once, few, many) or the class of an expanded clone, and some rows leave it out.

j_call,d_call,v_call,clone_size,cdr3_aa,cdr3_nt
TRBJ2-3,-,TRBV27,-,CASIQPTPGQNPTDTQYF,TGTGCCAGCATACAGCCCACCCCCGGACAGAACCCCACAGATACGCAGTATTTT
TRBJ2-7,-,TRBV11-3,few,CASSLADGEQYF,TGTGCCAGCAGCTTAGCAGATGGCGAGCAGTACTTC
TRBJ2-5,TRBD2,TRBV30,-,CAWRSSGRIETQYF,TGTGCCTGGAGAAGTAGCGGGAGGATAGAGACCCAGTACTTC
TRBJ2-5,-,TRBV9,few,CASSVAVGGETQYF,TGTGCCAGCAGCGTAGCTGTCGGGGGAGAGACCCAGTACTTC
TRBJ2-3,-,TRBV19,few,CASSFRVGTDTQYF,TGTGCCAGTAGTTTCCGGGTCGGCACAGATACGCAGTATTTT
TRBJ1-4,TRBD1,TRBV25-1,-,CASSTGGIGEKLFF,TGTGCCAGCAGTACAGGGGGTATAGGCGAAAAACTGTTTTTT
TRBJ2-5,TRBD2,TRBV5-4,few,CASSLGTSGIETQYF,TGTGCCAGCAGCTTGGGGACTAGCGGGATCGAGACCCAGTACTTC
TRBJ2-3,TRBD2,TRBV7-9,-,CARGLAGGSRGTDTQYF,TGTGCCAGAGGACTAGCGGGAGGTTCGAGGGGCACAGATACGCAGTATTTT
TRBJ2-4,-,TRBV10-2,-,CASSEFAGVVKNIQYF,TGCGCCAGCAGTGAGTTCGCAGGGGTGGTCAAAAACATTCAGTACTTC
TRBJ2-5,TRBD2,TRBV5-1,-,CASSIGLALGQETQYF,TGCGCCAGCAGCATAGGACTAGCTTTAGGGCAAGAGACCCAGTACTTC
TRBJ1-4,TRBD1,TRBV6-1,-,CASSKRDRGQKLFF,TGTGCCAGCAGTAAAAGGGACAGGGGTCAAAAACTGTTTTTT
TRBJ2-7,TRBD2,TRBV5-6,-,CASSAGGIADEQYF,TGTGCCAGCAGCGCGGGGGGGATCGCGGACGAGCAGTACTTC
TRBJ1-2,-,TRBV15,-,CATSRDLGPGYTF,TGTGCCACCAGCAGAGATCTTGGCCCTGGCTACACCTTC
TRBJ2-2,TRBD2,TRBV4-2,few,CASSQNPSGSAYGELFF,TGTGCCAGCAGCCAAAATCCGAGCGGGAGTGCGTACGGGGAGCTGTTTTTT
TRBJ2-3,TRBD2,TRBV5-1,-,CASSGGLAAPRAQYF,TGCGCCAGCAGCGGGGGACTAGCGGCCCCGAGGGCGCAGTATTTT
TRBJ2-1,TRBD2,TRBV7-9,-,CASSLVGLAGLYNEQFF,TGTGCCAGCAGCTTAGTGGGACTAGCGGGACTCTACAATGAGCAGTTCTTC
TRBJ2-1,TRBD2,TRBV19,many,CASSIGLAANEQFF,TGTGCCAGTAGTATCGGGCTAGCGGCCAATGAGCAGTTCTTC
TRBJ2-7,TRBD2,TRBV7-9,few,CASSLGGGLASFYEQYF,TGTGCCAGCAGCTTAGGGGGGGGACTAGCGAGTTTCTACGAGCAGTACTTC
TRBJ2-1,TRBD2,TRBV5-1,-,CASSLDSGAYNEQFF,TGCGCCAGCAGCTTGGATAGCGGGGCATACAATGAGCAGTTCTTC
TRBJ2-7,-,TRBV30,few,CAWRRVYEQYF,TGTGCCTGGAGGAGGGTGTACGAGCAGTACTTC
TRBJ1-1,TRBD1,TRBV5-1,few,CASRETGAHTEAFF,TGCGCCAGCAGAGAGACAGGGGCGCACACTGAAGCTTTCTTT
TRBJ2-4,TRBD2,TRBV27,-,CASSSLIAGLAIAKNIQYF,TGTGCCAGCAGTTCCTTAATAGCGGGTCTTGCGATAGCCAAAAACATTCAGTACTTC
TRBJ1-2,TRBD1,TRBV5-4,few,CASSPGGTGGFGYTF,TGTGCCAGCAGCCCAGGCGGGACAGGCGGATTCGGCTACACCTTC
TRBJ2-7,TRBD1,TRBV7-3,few,CASSSGQGDEQYF,TGTGCCAGCAGCTCGGGACAGGGAGACGAGCAGTACTTC
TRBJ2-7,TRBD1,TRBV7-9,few,CASSLDRGREQYF,TGTGCCAGCAGCTTAGACAGGGGTCGGGAGCAGTACTTC
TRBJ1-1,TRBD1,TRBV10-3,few,CAARTGDTEAFF,TGTGCCGCAAGGACAGGTGACACTGAAGCTTTCTTT
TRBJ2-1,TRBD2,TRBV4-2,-,CASSQGLAETYNEQFF,TGTGCCAGCAGCCAAGGACTAGCGGAGACCTACAATGAGCAGTTCTTC
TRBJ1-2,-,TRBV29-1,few,CSVETYTNYGYTF,TGCAGCGTTGAAACATATACGAACTATGGCTACACCTTC
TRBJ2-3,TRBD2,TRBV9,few,CASSVGLAGRQYF,TGTGCCAGCAGCGTAGGTTTAGCGGGAAGGCAGTATTTT
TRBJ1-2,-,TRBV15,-,CATRSGAWDGYTF,TGTGCCACCAGATCAGGGGCTTGGGATGGCTACACCTTC
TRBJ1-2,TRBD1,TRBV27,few,CASSRGTGANGYTF,TGTGCCAGCAGCCGCGGGACAGGGGCCAATGGCTACACCTTC
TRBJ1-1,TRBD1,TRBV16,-,CASSQFRTGGTEAFF,TGTGCCAGCAGCCAATTTAGGACAGGGGGCACTGAAGCTTTCTTT
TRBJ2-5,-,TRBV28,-,CASSLPGGRGETQYF,TGTGCCAGCAGTTTACCCGGGGGTAGGGGAGAGACCCAGTACTTC
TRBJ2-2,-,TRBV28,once,CASSLSRRISGELFF,TGTGCCAGCAGTTTATCGCGAAGAATCTCCGGGGAGCTGTTTTTT
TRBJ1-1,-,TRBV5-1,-,CASSLTGDTEAFF,TGCGCCAGCAGCCTGACCGGGGACACTGAAGCTTTCTTT
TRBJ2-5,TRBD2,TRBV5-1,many,CASSLNSGRETQYF,TGCGCCAGCAGCTTGAATAGCGGGAGGGAGACCCAGTACTTC
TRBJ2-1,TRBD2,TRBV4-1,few,CASSQGGRAYNEQFF,TGCGCCAGCAGCCAAGGTGGGAGGGCCTACAATGAGCAGTTCTTC
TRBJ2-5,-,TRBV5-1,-,CASSFSGTSQETQYF,TGCGCCAGCAGCTTTTCGGGGACTTCACAAGAGACCCAGTACTTC
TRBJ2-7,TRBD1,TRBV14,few,CASSQVDRAAFYEQYF,TGTGCCAGCAGCCAAGTGGACAGGGCAGCTTTCTACGAGCAGTACTTC
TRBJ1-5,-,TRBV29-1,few,CSVAVSSNQPQHF,TGCAGCGTCGCAGTCTCTAGCAATCAGCCCCAGCATTTT
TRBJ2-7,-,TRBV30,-,CAWSRMDSSVEQYF,TGTGCCTGGAGCAGAATGGACAGTTCGGTCGAGCAGTACTTC
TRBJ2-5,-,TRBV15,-,CATSRDTEGTQYF,TGTGCCACCAGCAGAGATACGGAGGGTACCCAGTACTTC
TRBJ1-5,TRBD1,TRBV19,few,CASTHRGEQPQHF,TGTGCCAGTACACACAGGGGGGAACAGCCCCAGCATTTT
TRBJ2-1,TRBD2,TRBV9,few,CASRGLAGGPGEQFF,TGTGCCAGCAGAGGACTAGCGGGAGGGCCGGGTGAGCAGTTCTTC
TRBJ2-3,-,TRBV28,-,CASSFSLSTDTQYF,TGTGCCAGCAGTTTTTCCCTTTCCACAGATACGCAGTATTTT
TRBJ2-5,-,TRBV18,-,CASSSARFQETQYF,TGTGCCAGCTCTTCTGCGCGCTTCCAAGAGACCCAGTACTTC
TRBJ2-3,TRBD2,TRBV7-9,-,CASSRRVAGGVDTQYF,TGTGCCAGCAGCCGGCGCGTAGCGGGAGGTGTAGATACGCAGTATTTT
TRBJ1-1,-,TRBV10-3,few,CAISNRVDTEAFF,TGTGCCATCAGTAACAGGGTTGACACGGAAGCTTTCTTT
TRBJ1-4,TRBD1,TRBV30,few,CAWSLQGAGYEKLFF,TGTGCCTGGAGTTTACAGGGGGCGGGTTACGAAAAACTGTTTTTT
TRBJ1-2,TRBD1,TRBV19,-,CASSIVPGQVYGYTF,TGTGCCAGTAGTATAGTACCAGGACAGGTCTATGGCTACACCTTC
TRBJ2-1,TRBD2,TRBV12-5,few,CASGLVLAGGGNEQFF,TGTGCTAGTGGTTTGGTACTGGCGGGAGGGGGTAATGAGCAGTTCTTC
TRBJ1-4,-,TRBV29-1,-,CSVQGFREKLFF,TGCAGCGTTCAGGGGTTTAGAGAAAAACTGTTTTTT
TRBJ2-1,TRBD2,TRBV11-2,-,CASSLALLAGALGEQFF,TGTGCCAGCAGCTTAGCCCTACTAGCGGGAGCACTGGGTGAGCAGTTCTTC
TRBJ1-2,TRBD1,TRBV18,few,CASSYTTGGSAYGYTF,TGTGCCAGCTCCTATACTACAGGGGGCTCGGCCTATGGCTACACCTTC
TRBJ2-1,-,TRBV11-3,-,CASSLTGYNYNEQFF,TGTGCCAGCAGCTTAACAGGGTATAACTACAATGAGCAGTTCTTC
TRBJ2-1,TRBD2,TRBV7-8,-,CASSLGTSSNEQFF,TGTGCCAGCAGCTTGGGGACTAGTAGCAATGAGCAGTTCTTC